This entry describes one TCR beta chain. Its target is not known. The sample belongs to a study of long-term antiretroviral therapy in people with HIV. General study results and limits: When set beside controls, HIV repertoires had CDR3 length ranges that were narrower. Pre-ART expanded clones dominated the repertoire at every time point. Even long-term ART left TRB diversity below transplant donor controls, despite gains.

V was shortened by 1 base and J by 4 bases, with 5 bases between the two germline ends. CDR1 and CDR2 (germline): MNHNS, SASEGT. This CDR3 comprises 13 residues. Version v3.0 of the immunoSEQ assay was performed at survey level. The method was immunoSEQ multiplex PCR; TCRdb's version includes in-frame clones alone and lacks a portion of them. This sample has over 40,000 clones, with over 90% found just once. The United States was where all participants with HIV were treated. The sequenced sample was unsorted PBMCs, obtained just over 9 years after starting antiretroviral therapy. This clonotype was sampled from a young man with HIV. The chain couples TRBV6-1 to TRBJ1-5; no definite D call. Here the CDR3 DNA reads TGTGCCAGCAGTGAAGTCGCTAATCAGCCCCAGCATTTT. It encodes CASSEVANQPQHF.